This T cell receptor beta chain was captured by sequencing in a study of shared clonotypes between healthy human individuals. Study details: Plates per donor: three CD4 naive, three CD4 memory, two CD8 naive, one CD8 memory. Findings and limits, study-wide: Non-shared clonotypes had lower generation probabilities than those shared by all four donors.

Germline CDR1 and CDR2: SGHAT and FQNNGV. Trimming left V 4 bases short and J 7 bases short, with 13 bases between. The CDR3 sequence is 14 residues long. Donors were healthy HIV-negative adults without recently reported acute infections or vaccinations. The protocol was immunoSEQ multiplex PCR, while the TCRdb copy is restricted to in-frame clones and leaves out a portion. The data show some 700,000 clones, with 80% to 95% seen just once and 34% held by the top ten. A remark on this clone: As yet, its antigen is unknown.

The sample comprised memory CD8+ T cells from PBMCs. The sample's subset: CD45RO+ cells pooled with CCR7-negative TemRA cells. The sequence was collected from a man between 18 and 29 years old in good health. Some clones in this sample may be carry-over from other donors' samples. The rearrangement uses TRBV11-2 and TRBJ1-4; D gene unclear. The CDR3, as DNA: TGTGCCAGCAGCTCACCGACCAACTTTGAAAAACTGTTTTTT. It encodes CASSSPTNFEKLFF.